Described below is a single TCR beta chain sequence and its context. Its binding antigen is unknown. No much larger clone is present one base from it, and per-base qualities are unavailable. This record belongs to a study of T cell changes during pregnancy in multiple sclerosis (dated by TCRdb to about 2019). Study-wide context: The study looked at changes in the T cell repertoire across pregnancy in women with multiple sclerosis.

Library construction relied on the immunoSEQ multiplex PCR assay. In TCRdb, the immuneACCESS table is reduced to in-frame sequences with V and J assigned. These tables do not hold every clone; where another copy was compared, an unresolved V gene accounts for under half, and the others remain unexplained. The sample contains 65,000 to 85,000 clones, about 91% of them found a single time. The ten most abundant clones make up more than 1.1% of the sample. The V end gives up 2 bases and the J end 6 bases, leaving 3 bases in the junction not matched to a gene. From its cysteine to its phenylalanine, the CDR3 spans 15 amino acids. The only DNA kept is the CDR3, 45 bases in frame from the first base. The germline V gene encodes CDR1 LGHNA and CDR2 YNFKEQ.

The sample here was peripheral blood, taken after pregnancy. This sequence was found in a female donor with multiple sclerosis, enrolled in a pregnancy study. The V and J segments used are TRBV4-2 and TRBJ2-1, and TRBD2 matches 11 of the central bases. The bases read TGTGCCAGCAGCCAACGGGGACTAGCGGCCAATGAGCAGTTCTTC. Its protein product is CASSQRGLAANEQFF.